This is a list of T cell receptor beta chains from one sample in a study of blood T cell repertoires in COVID-19. Assay: immunoSEQ multiplex PCR; the TCRdb copy retains only in-frame clones and omits some. The sample lists 130,000 to 150,000 clones; around 87% were seen once. Input material: PBMCs or T cells enriched from blood (not recorded which). The receptors shown here come from a woman in her 30s with acute COVID-19. The CDR3 runs from the conserved cysteine through the conserved F or W. A D gene is named only where the DNA matches it firmly. Expanded clones get a size class; other rows say once, few or many, or leave the size out.

V gene	clone size	D gene	J gene	CDR3 DNA	CDR3 protein
TRBV28	.	TRBD2	TRBJ2-7	TGTGCCAGCCGCCCTGCGGGAGCCTACGAGCAGTACTTC	CASRPAGAYEQYF
TRBV5-5	.	TRBD2	TRBJ2-1	TGTGCCAGCAGCTTGGAATTTTTAGCGGGGTACTACAATGAGCAGTTCTTC	CASSLEFLAGYYNEQFF
TRBV28	.	TRBD2	TRBJ2-7	TGTGCCAGCGCCTTCCCCGCGGGGGGCTCCTACGAGCAGTACTTC	CASAFPAGGSYEQYF
TRBV28	.	.	TRBJ2-7	TGTGCCAGCAGTTATGATCAGGGGCTTACCTCCTACGAGCAGTACTTC	CASSYDQGLTSYEQYF
TRBV5-1	.	TRBD2	TRBJ2-7	TGCGCCAGCAGCTTGGCTAGCGGGAGTGCCTACGAGCAGTACTTC	CASSLASGSAYEQYF
TRBV4-3	few	.	TRBJ2-2	TGCGCCAGCAGCCAACAACCGAGCGAGCCGGGGGAGCTGTTTTTT	CASSQQPSEPGELFF
TRBV4-3	.	.	TRBJ2-7	TGCGCCAGCAGCCAAGGACTAGGCCCTACCTACGAGCAGTACTTC	CASSQGLGPTYEQYF
TRBV7-7	.	.	TRBJ2-5	TGTGCTAGCAGCTTTCGAGATGCGGACCAAGAGACCCAGTACTTC	CASSFRDADQETQYF
TRBV28	few	.	TRBJ1-2	TGTGCCAGCAGTTCGTTCCGGGGGGCCAAACCTAACTATGGCTACACCTTC	CASSSFRGAKPNYGYTF
TRBV19	.	TRBD1	TRBJ1-2	TGTGCCAGTAGCCGACAGGGGAGGGATGGCTACACCTTC	CASSRQGRDGYTF
TRBV5-4	.	.	TRBJ2-7	TGTGCCAGCAGCCTTGAGAACGAGCAGTACTTC	CASSLENEQYF
TRBV7-8	.	.	TRBJ2-5	TGTGCCAGCAGCTTATTAGATGCGGGACAAGAGACCCAGTACTTC	CASSLLDAGQETQYF
TRBV9	.	TRBD1	TRBJ2-5	TGTGCCAGCAGCGTACAGGGGGTGGGCCAAGAGACCCAGTACTTC	CASSVQGVGQETQYF
TRBV27	.	.	TRBJ2-4	TGTGCCAGCAGTTTAGGACACCCCCCTGCCAAAAACATTCAGTACTTC	CASSLGHPPAKNIQYF
TRBV20-1	.	TRBD2	TRBJ2-7	TGCAGTGCTAGTTGGCGGGAGACGTCCTACGAGCAGTACTTC	CSASWRETSYEQYF